The 7 T cell receptor beta chains below all came from one sample that was sequenced in a study of T cells in Graves' hyperthyroidism and ophthalmopathy. The CDR3 regions of TCR beta were amplified from RNA transcripts. A first-round RT-PCR of the TCR CDR3 used the HTBI primer set. One entry per CDR3 protein results from TCRdb running MiXCR on the multiplex PCR reads. Of about 280,000 distinct CDR3 sequences in the sample, less than 30% were seen once. Sequencing used blood. The receptors stem from a man in his forties with Graves' hyperthyroidism that later progressed to Graves' ophthalmopathy.

The table lists this clonotype with many counts. The chain is built from TRBV4-1 and TRBJ2-2; D is possibly TRBD2 (6 bases). Germline-derived CDR1 and CDR2 are MGHRA and YSYEKL. Between the trimmed V and J ends, which lost 0 bases and 5 bases, there was a span of 7 bases. The CDR3 is 14 amino acids. CDR3 region: CASSQESGTGELFF. CDR3 nucleotides: TGCGCCAGCAGCCAAGAAAGCGGGACCGGGGAGCTGTTTTTT.

This clonotype was recorded at least ten times. This chain joins TRBV25-1 and TRBJ2-7, with no clear D. V was clipped by 6 bases and J by 4 bases, with 13 bases between them. The CDR3 contains 13 residues. In germline, CDR1 is MGHDK, CDR2 SYGVNS. The CDR3, as DNA: TGTGCCAGCAGCGGCCTTTCCCAGTACGAGCAGTACTTC. The encoded protein is CASSGLSQYEQYF.

The V and J genes are TRBV20-1 and TRBJ1-2; 9 bases match TRBD1. Germline CDR1 DFQATT, CDR2 SNEGSKA (reference sequence). This CDR3 has 11 amino acids. V lost 8 bases to trimming and J lost 6 bases; unmatched junction nucleotides: 4. The CDR3 nucleotides read TGCAGTCGTACAGGGGGCCATGGCTACACCTTC. The encoded protein is CSRTGGHGYTF.

This clonotype was detected only a few times. The chain couples TRBV6-5 to TRBJ1-1; D perhaps matches TRBD1 (5 bases). Deletions cut 2 bases from V and 10 bases from J, with 14 bases between. Germline V gene sequence: CDR1 MNHEY, CDR2 SVGAGI. CDR3 length: 13 residues. CDR3 loop: CASSYDSPLGAFF. The DNA for the CDR3 is TGTGCCAGCAGTTACGACAGCCCATTGGGAGCTTTCTTT.

V gene TRBV6-1 combines with J gene TRBJ2-5, with TRBD2 matching 12 bases. CDR1 is MNHNS, CDR2 SASEGT, per germline. J lost 5 bases, V lost 5 bases, and 12 bases had no gene match. This CDR3 comprises 17 residues. The CDR3 sequence: CASSTAFGLAGWETQYF. The CDR3 DNA reads as TGTGCCAGCAGTACCGCCTTCGGACTAGCGGGATGGGAGACCCAGTACTTC.

The table lists this clonotype with many counts. The chain carries TRBV7-9 and TRBJ1-2, with a possible D match to TRBD1 (5 bases). With 5 bases removed from V and 6 bases from J, the gap between germline ends came to 13 bases. The germline CDR1 and CDR2 sequences are SEHNR and FQNEAQ (reference sequence). CDR3 size: 13 residues. CDR3 sequence: CASSLAGTDGYTF. In DNA, the CDR3 is TGTGCCAGCAGCCTGGCTGGGACGGATGGCTACACCTTC.

In this sample, this clonotype turned up many times. This chain joins TRBV14 and TRBJ1-1; D is possibly TRBD1 (5 bases). The V gene lost 0 bases and the J gene lost 0 bases, with 17 bases spanning the gap. Germline CDR1 reads SGHDN; CDR2 reads FVKESK. The CDR3 covers 18 residues. The CDR3 region has the DNA TGTGCCAGCAGCCAAGACGCCTCGTTTGTGGGACTGAACACTGAAGCTTTCTTT. Protein: CASSQDASFVGLNTEAFF.